A single sample is the source of the 9 T cell receptor beta chains below, sequenced in a study of shared clonotypes between healthy human individuals. Clones were read by immunoSEQ multiplex PCR, and TCRdb kept only the in-frame ones, dropping some. The sample lists 740,000 or so clones, 73% seen once, with 1.5% to 2% in the top ten. Material: memory CD4+ T cells sorted from blood. Documented subset: CD45RA-negative fraction. These receptors all stem from a woman in her thirties in good health.

The rearrangement uses TRBV28 and TRBJ2-7; D is unresolved. Trimming pared 2 bases from V and 5 bases from J, leaving 10 bases between. The germline CDR1 and CDR2 sequences are MDHEN and SYDVKM. The CDR3 consists of 13 residues. This chain's CDR3 is CASSLIVRNEQYF. The DNA of the CDR3 is TGTGCCAGCAGTTTAATTGTTAGAAACGAGCAGTACTTC.

This clone was counted a few times. The chain has TRBV6-1 and TRBJ1-5; TRBD1 aligns across 7 bases. This CDR3 has 15 residues. V was clipped by 6 bases and J by 4 bases; unmatched bases: 9. Germline CDR1 MNHNS, CDR2 SASEGT. The CDR3 nucleotides are TGTGCCAGCAGGGCCCTAACAGGGGTTAATCAGCCCCAGCATTTT. Encoded protein: CASRALTGVNQPQHF.

The chain is built from TRBV27 and TRBJ1-5; 8 bases agree with TRBD1. The CDR3 covers 15 residues. CDR1 is MNHEY and CDR2 is SMNVEV in the germline V gene (reference sequence). With V trimmed by 3 bases and J by 6 bases, 7 bases remained unmatched. This chain's CDR3 is CASSFRQGMGQPQHF. In DNA, the CDR3 is TGTGCCAGCAGTTTCCGACAGGGGATGGGTCAGCCCCAGCATTTT.

This sequence joins TRBV27 and TRBJ2-1; perhaps TRBD1 as D (5 bases). The CDR3 extends over 14 amino acids. Deletions cut 1 base from V and 9 bases from J, with 13 bases between. In germline, CDR1 is MNHEY, CDR2 SMNVEV (reference sequence). CDR3 residues: CASSLWTRLGEQFF. The CDR3 DNA is TGTGCCAGCAGTTTATGGACAAGATTGGGTGAGCAGTTCTTC.

This chain uses TRBV25-1 with TRBJ2-5, with D tentatively TRBD2 (7 bases). The V gene lost 2 bases and the J gene lost 7 bases, with 17 bases spanning the gap. In germline, CDR1 is MGHDK, CDR2 SYGVNS. The CDR3 is 15 residues long. The CDR3 region has the DNA TGTGCCAGCAGTGAAGCCTCTGGAGGGGGGGTGACCCAGTACTTC. It encodes CASSEASGGGVTQYF.

About this clone itself: This specimen includes other DNA sequences encoding the same CDR3. The V and J genes are TRBV5-1 and TRBJ2-7; D call uncertain. The germline V gene has CDR1 SGHRS and CDR2 YFSETQ. The CDR3 contains 12 residues. The V end lost 1 base, the J end lost 2 bases, and 4 bases lay between the germline ends. The CDR3 DNA sequence: TGCGCCAGCAGCTTGACCACCTACGAGCAGTACTTC. It specifies CASSLTTYEQYF.

This chain joins TRBV15 and TRBJ2-7, with 9 bases lining up with TRBD1. Germline trimming cut 5 bases from V and 5 bases from J; bases unmatched to any gene: 10. Looked up from germline, CDR1 is LNHNV and CDR2 is YYDKDF (reference sequence). The CDR3 totals 15 residues. CDR3 in amino acids: CATSLAHRGLDEQYF. CDR3 nucleotide sequence: TGTGCCACCAGCCTCGCCCACAGGGGGCTGGACGAGCAGTACTTC.

This clone occurred a few times. This chain links TRBV5-4 with TRBJ2-1; D is perhaps TRBD1 or TRBD2 (5 bases each). The germline CDR1 and CDR2 sequences are SGHNT and YYREEE (reference sequence). V lost 3 bases to trimming and J lost 5 bases, with 18 bases between them. The CDR3 covers 16 residues. CDR3 loop: CASSSRGLALHNEQFF. The DNA of the CDR3 is TGTGCCAGCAGCTCTAGGGGCTTAGCGCTCCACAATGAGCAGTTCTTC.

Note on this clone: This sample includes further DNA sequences coding for the same CDR3. The J gene is TRBJ1-4, the V gene TRBV28; D is undetermined. The germline CDR1 and CDR2 sequences are MDHEN and SYDVKM. V lost 2 bases to trimming and J lost 11 bases, with 9 bases between them. The CDR3 has 12 amino acids. CDR3 coding DNA: TGTGCCAGCAGTTTACCGGTTGGGAAACTGTTTTTT. Its protein product is CASSLPVGKLFF.